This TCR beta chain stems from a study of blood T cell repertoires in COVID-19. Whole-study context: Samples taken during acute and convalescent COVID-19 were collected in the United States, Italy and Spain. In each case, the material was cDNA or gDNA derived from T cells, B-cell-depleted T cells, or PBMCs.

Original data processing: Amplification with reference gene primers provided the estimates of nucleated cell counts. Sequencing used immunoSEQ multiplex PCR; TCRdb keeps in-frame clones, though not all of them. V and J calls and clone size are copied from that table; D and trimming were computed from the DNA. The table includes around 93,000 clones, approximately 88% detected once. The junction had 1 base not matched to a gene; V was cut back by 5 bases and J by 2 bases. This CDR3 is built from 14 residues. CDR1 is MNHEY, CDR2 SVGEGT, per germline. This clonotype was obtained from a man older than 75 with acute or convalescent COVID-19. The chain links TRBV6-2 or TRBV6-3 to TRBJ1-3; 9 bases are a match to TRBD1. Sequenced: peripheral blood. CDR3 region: CASSGTGPGNTIYF. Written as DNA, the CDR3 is TGTGCCAGCAGTGGGACAGGGCCTGGAAACACCATATATTTT.